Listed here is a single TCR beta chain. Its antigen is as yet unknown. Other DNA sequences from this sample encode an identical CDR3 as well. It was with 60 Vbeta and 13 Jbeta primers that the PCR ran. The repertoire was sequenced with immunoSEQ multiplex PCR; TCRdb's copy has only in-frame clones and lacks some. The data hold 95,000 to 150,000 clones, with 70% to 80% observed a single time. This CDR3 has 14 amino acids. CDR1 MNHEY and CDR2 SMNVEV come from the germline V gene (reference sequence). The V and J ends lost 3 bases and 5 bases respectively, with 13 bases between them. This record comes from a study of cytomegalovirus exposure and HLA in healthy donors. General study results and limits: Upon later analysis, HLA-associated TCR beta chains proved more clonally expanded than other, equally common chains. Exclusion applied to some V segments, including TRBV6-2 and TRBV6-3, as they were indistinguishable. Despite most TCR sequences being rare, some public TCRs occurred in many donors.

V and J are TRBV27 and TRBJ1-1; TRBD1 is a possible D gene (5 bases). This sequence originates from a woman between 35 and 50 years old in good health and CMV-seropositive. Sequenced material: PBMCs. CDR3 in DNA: TGTGCCAGCAGTTTGGGGGGTTCTAGGACTGAAGCTTTCTTT. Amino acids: CASSLGGSRTEAFF.